This paragraph covers one TCR beta chain sequence. The data belong to a study of regulatory T cells in long-lasting Graves disease. This sample's time point: newly diagnosed GD, antithyroid drugs for less than 3 months. PBMC-extracted RNA yielded the TCR library. EDTA tubes collected nine milliliters of peripheral blood. Building the TCR beta libraries relied on iRepertoire HTBI primers, and CDR3 regions underwent Arm-PCR. TCRdb used MiXCR to reprocess the multiplex PCR reads, holding one entry per CDR3 protein. The sample shows 350,000 to 400,000 distinct CDR3 sequences, around 16% of them seen only once. The sample was peripheral blood mononuclear cells (PBMCs), taken at new diagnosis, from a patient treated with antithyroid drugs. The sequence was collected from a female donor with Graves disease.

CDR3 loop: CASSFLGSTGELFF. The DNA of the CDR3 is TGTGCCAGCAGCTTCTTAGGGAGCACCGGGGAGCTGTTTTTT. The chain uses TRBV11-2 and TRBJ2-2, with a weak D call TRBD2 (5 bases). This CDR3 comprises 14 residues. With 3 bases removed from V and 4 bases from J, the gap between germline ends came to 9 bases. Per the germline V gene, CDR1 is SGHAT and CDR2 is FQNNGV.